Presented here are 11 T cell receptor beta chains from one specimen sequenced in a study of cytomegalovirus exposure and HLA in healthy donors. Repertoires were generated with immunoSEQ multiplex PCR, while TCRdb's copy carries only in-frame clones and drops some. The sample includes about 220,000 clones, 80% to 85% of them seen just once. Specimen: PBMCs. These receptors all stem from a woman aged 25-40 years in good health and CMV-seropositive.

The CDR3 is CASSLSGGYEQYF. CDR3 DNA: TGTGCCAGCAGTTTATCGGGGGGCTACGAGCAGTACTTC. The chain is built from TRBV28 and TRBJ2-7; 7 bases agree with TRBD2. Trimming cost V 1 base and J 3 bases; bases outside gene matches: 0. The CDR3 length is 13 residues. Germline CDR1 MDHEN, CDR2 SYDVKM.

The chain uses TRBV27 and TRBJ2-1; tentatively, D is TRBD1 or TRBD2 (5 bases each). Deletions cut 5 bases from V and 5 bases from J, with 16 bases between. Germline CDR1 and CDR2: MNHEY and SMNVEV (reference sequence). This CDR3 contains 15 residues. The CDR3 spells CASSPLGRRNNEQFF. The CDR3 DNA reads as TGTGCCAGCAGTCCCCTGGGACGGCGGAACAATGAGCAGTTCTTC.

The count of this clone is one. The V call is TRBV11-2, the J call TRBJ2-7, with D perhaps TRBD1 (6 bases). The CDR3 loop spans 16 amino acids. V lost 2 bases and J lost 0, with 14 bases in between. Per germline, CDR1 SGHAT and CDR2 FQNNGV. CDR3 sequence reads: CASSLHPVGASYEQYF. CDR3 bases: TGTGCCAGCAGCTTACACCCCGTGGGGGCCTCCTACGAGCAGTACTTC.

V usage is TRBV7-9 and J usage is TRBJ1-1; D is unresolved. CDR3 length equals 14 residues. V was pared by 2 bases and J by 0 bases, with 7 bases between. Germline-derived CDR1 and CDR2 are SEHNR and FQNEAQ (reference sequence). Here the CDR3 DNA reads TGTGCCAGCAGCTTAAGCCAGATGAACACTGAAGCTTTCTTT. Protein: CASSLSQMNTEAFF. Looking up the rest from reference TRBV7-9 and TRBJ1-1 gives the full variable domain: DTGVSQNPRHKITKRGQNVTFRCDPISEHNRLYWYRQTLGQGPEFLTYFQNEAQLEKSRLLSDRFSAERPKGSFSTLEIQRTEQGDSAMYLCASSLSQMNTEAFFGQGTRLTVV.

The rearrangement links TRBV6-5 to TRBJ2-2; perhaps TRBD1 as D (5 bases). The length of the CDR3 is 15 residues. Trimming removed 0 bases at V and 1 base at J, with 6 bases between. From germline, CDR1 is MNHEY and CDR2 SVGAGI. In DNA form, the CDR3 reads TGTGCCAGCAGTTACTCGCAGGGGAACACCGGGGAGCTGTTTTTT. Its protein is CASSYSQGNTGELFF.

In its sample, this clone was seen a few times. The chain has TRBV5-1 and TRBJ2-2; 8 nucleotides line up with TRBD1. Germline V gene data show CDR1 as SGHRS and CDR2 as YFSETQ. This CDR3 is 15 amino acids long. The ends lost 7 bases at V and 7 bases at J; junction bases unmatched: 12. The CDR3 loop is CASGRKGQGNGELFF. For the CDR3, the DNA is TGCGCCAGCGGCAGAAAAGGACAGGGAAACGGGGAGCTGTTTTTT.

The chain links TRBV11-2 to TRBJ2-1; perhaps TRBD2 as D (6 bases). The CDR3 loop spans 15 amino acids. The V end was cut by 2 bases, the J end by 2 bases, with 10 bases between. Germline loops: CDR1 SGHAT, CDR2 FQNNGV. CDR3 protein: CASSLTSLPYNEQFF. CDR3 DNA: TGTGCCAGCAGCTTAACTAGCCTGCCCTACAATGAGCAGTTCTTC. The full variable domain, its missing parts supplied by reference TRBV11-2 and TRBJ2-1, is EAGVAQSPRYKIIEKRQSVAFWCNPISGHATLYWYQQILGQGPKLLIQFQNNGVVDDSQLPKDRFSAERLKGVDSTLKIQPAKLEDSAVYLCASSLTSLPYNEQFFGPGTRLTVL.

The chain carries TRBV13 and TRBJ1-4; TRBD1 agrees at 7 bases. Trimming cost V 6 bases and J 9 bases; bases outside gene matches: 10. Germline V gives CDR1 PRHDT, CDR2 FYEKMQ (reference sequence). The CDR3 consists of 14 residues. CDR3 region: CASRGTVTGQKLFF. The CDR3 region has the DNA TGTGCCAGCAGAGGGACAGTCACAGGGCAAAAACTGTTTTTT.

This chain uses TRBV2 with TRBJ1-3; unclear D gene. The CDR3 has 14 residues. Per germline, CDR1 SNHLY and CDR2 FYNNEI. Between the trimmed V and J ends, which lost 7 bases and 0 bases, there was a span of 10 bases. The CDR3 spells CASIGKGSGNTIYF. The DNA of the CDR3 is TGTGCCAGCATAGGTAAAGGCTCTGGAAACACCATATATTTT. Full variable domain (outside the CDR3, taken from reference TRBV2 and TRBJ1-3): EPEVTQTPSHQVTQMGQEVILRCVPISNHLYFYWYRQILGQKVEFLVSFYNNEISEKSEIFDDQFSVERPDGSNFTLKIRSTKLEDSAMYFCASIGKGSGNTIYFGEGSWLTVV.

The chain's CDR3 is CASSLQGIGYGYTF. CDR3 DNA sequence: TGTGCCAGCAGTTTACAGGGAATTGGCTATGGCTACACCTTC. The V and J genes are TRBV27 and TRBJ1-2, with a possible D match to TRBD1 (5 bases). V lost 2 bases, J lost 4 bases, and 11 bases lay in between. Germline CDR1 and CDR2: MNHEY and SMNVEV (reference sequence). The CDR3 covers 14 residues.

A remark on this clone: Different DNA sequences within this sample yield the same CDR3. The V gene is TRBV11-2, the J gene TRBJ2-7; 9 bases fit TRBD1. J gave up 2 bases and V 1 base, and 0 bases lay outside the gene matches. This CDR3 is built from 14 residues. Germline values: CDR1 SGHAT, CDR2 FQNNGV. CDR3 nucleotide sequence: TGTGCCAGCAGCTTAGGACAGGGGGCCTACGAGCAGTACTTC. This translates into CASSLGQGAYEQYF.